A single T cell receptor beta chain is shown here with its context. Only in-frame clones appear in the TCRdb table, and some are missing; sequencing was by immunoSEQ multiplex PCR. This sample yields about 33,000 clones, of which approximately 91% are seen a single time; 2.8% belongs to the top ten. The source of the sample is a study of T cell changes during pregnancy in multiple sclerosis. J gave up 6 bases and V 5 bases, and 10 bases lay outside the gene matches. CDR3 length equals 16 residues. Germline V gene sequence: CDR1 LNHDA, CDR2 SQIVND (reference sequence). The clonotype was recovered from a female donor in good health, enrolled as a control in a pregnancy study. The starting material was CD4+ T cells from peripheral blood mononuclear cells, obtained in the third trimester of pregnancy. The chain couples TRBV19 to TRBJ2-2; 9 bases are shared with TRBD2. CDR3 nucleotides: TGTGCCAGTAGTGACCCGGGACTAGCAATTTCCGGGGAGCTGTTTTTT. Translation: CASSDPGLAISGELFF.